This TCR beta chain comes out of a study of spatial heterogeneity in lung cancer. Documented time point: sample taken at primary tumor resection. Unsorted whole RNA of tumor, nontumor lung or frozen PBMC was sequenced. V lost 7 bases to trimming and J lost 1 base; unmatched junction nucleotides: 5. The germline V gene has CDR1 MNHEY and CDR2 SMNVEV (reference sequence). This CDR3 has 14 amino acids. As for this clonotype: Because the library targeted alpha chains, this beta chain is an off-target read whose size means little.

One entry per CDR3 protein results from TCRdb running MiXCR on the 5' RACE reads. The repertoire has 7,500 to 8,000 distinct CDR3 sequences, 8.5% to 10% of them found once; the top ten carry about 44%. The sequence derives from a male donor with early-stage non-small cell lung cancer. The V and J genes are TRBV27 and TRBJ1-1; TRBD1 agrees at 8 bases. The sample here was PBMCs, taken at surgery. The CDR3 DNA reads as TGTGCCAGCACCGGTGGACAGGGGAACACTGAAGCTTTCTTT. This codes for CASTGGQGNTEAFF.